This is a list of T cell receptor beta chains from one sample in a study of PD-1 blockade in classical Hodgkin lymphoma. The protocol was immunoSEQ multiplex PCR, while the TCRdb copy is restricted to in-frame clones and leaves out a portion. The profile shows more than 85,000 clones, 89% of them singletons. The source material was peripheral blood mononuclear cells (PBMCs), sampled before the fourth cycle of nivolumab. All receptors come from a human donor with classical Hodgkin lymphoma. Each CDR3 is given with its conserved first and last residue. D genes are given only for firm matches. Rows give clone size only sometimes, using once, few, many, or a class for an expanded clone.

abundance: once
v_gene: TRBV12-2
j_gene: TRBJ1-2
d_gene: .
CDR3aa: CASRLAHGQGYGYTF
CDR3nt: TGTGCAAGTCGCTTAGCGCATGGACAGGGATATGGCTACACCTTC

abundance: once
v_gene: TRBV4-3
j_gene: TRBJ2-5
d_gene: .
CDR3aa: CASSQDGQGRETQYF
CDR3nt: TGCGCCAGCAGCCAAGATGGCCAGGGTCGGGAGACCCAGTACTTC

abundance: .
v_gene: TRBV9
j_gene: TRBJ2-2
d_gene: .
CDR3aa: CASSAPGLAGTGELFF
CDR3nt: TGTGCCAGCAGCGCCCCGGGACTCGCGGGCACCGGGGAGCTGTTTTTT

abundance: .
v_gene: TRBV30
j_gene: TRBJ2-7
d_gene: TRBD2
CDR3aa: CASRGGSLNEQYF
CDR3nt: TGTGCCTCGCGTGGCGGGAGCCTCAACGAGCAGTACTTC

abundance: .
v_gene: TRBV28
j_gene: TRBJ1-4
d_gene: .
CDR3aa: CASSRAGGDGEKLFF
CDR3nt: TGTGCCAGCAGCCGTGCGGGAGGGGACGGTGAAAAACTGTTTTTT

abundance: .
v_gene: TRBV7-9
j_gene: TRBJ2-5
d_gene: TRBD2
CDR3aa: CASSFRTGRAETQYF
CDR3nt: TGTGCCAGCAGCTTCCGAACCGGGAGGGCCGAGACCCAGTACTTC

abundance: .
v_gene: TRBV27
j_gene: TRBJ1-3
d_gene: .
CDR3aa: CASSLIGLGNTIYF
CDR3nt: TGTGCCAGCAGCTTGATAGGGCTGGGAAACACCATATATTTT

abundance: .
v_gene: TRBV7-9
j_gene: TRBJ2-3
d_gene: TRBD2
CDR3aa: CATGAGLQRLTDTQYF
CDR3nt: TGTGCCACAGGAGCGGGGCTCCAGAGGCTCACAGATACGCAGTATTTT

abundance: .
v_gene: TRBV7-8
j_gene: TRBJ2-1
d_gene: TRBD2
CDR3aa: CASSFPSGRLSSYNEQFF
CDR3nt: TGTGCCAGCAGCTTCCCTAGCGGGAGGTTAAGCTCCTACAATGAGCAGTTCTTC

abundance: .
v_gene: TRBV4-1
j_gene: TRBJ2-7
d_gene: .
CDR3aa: CASSQGTSSSYEQYF
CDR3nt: TGCGCCAGCAGCCAAGGCACCTCAAGCTCCTACGAGCAGTACTTC

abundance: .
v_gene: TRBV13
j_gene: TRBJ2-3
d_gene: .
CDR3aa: CASSYSTDTQYF
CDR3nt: TGTGCCAGCAGCTATAGCACAGATACGCAGTATTTT

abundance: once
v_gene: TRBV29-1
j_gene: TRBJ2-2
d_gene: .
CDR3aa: CSVEQGTLNTGELFF
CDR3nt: TGCAGCGTTGAACAAGGGACATTGAACACCGGGGAGCTGTTTTTT

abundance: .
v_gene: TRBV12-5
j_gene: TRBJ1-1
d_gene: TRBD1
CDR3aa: CASGFPQGNVAEAFF
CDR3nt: TGTGCTAGTGGTTTCCCACAGGGGAATGTGGCTGAAGCTTTCTTT

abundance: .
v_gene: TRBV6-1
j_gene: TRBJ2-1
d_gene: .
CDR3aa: CASPEGNEQFF
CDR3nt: TGTGCCAGCCCAGAGGGGAATGAGCAGTTCTTC

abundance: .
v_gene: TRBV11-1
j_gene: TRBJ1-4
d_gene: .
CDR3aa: CASSPGATNEKLFF
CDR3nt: TGTGCCAGCAGCCCCGGGGCAACTAATGAAAAACTGTTTTTT

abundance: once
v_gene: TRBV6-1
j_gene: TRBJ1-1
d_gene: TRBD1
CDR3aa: CASSRDRVYTEAFF
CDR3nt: TGTGCCAGCAGCCGAGACAGGGTCTACACTGAAGCTTTCTTT

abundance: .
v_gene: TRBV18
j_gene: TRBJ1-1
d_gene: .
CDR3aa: CASSPGQRKTEAFF
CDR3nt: TGTGCCAGCTCACCAGGACAAAGGAAAACTGAAGCTTTCTTT

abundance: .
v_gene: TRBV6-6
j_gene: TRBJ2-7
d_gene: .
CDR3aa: CASSRAQGSYEQYF
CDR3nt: TGTGCCAGCAGTAGAGCTCAGGGGAGCTACGAGCAGTACTTC

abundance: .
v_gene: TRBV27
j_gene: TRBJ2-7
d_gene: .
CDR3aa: CASSSGQILPLYEQYF
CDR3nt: TGTGCCAGCAGTTCCGGCCAGATCCTCCCGCTCTACGAGCAGTACTTC

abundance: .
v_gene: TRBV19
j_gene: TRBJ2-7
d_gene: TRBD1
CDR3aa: CASSTGQGVSEQYF
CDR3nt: TGTGCCAGTAGTACGGGACAGGGTGTAAGCGAGCAGTACTTC

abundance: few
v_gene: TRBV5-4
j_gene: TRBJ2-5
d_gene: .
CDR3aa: CASSSPGNPQETQYF
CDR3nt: TGTGCCAGCAGCTCCCCAGGAAATCCCCAAGAGACCCAGTACTTC

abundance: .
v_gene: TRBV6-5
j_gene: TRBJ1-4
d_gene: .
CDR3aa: CASSYSRGPNEKLFF
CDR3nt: TGTGCCAGCAGTTACTCCCGAGGCCCTAATGAAAAACTGTTTTTT

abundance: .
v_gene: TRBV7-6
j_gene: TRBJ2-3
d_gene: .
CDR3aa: CASSSTLGPVSTDTQYF
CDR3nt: TGTGCCAGCAGCTCCACCTTAGGACCAGTTAGCACAGATACGCAGTATTTT

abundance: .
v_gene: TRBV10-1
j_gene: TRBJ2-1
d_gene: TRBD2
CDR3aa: CASSDGLALYTGRYNEQFF
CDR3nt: TGCGCCAGCAGTGATGGACTAGCGTTATATACAGGACGCTACAATGAGCAGTTCTTC

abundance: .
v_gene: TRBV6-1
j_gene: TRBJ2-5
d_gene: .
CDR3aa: CASSEASGVRTQYF
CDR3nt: TGTGCCAGCAGTGAAGCGTCCGGGGTTAGGACCCAGTACTTC

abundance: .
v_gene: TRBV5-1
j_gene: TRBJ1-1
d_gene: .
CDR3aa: CASSLAEGGRDEAFF
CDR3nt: TGCGCCAGCAGCTTGGCCGAGGGAGGGAGGGATGAAGCTTTCTTT

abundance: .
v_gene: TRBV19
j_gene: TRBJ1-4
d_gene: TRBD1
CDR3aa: CASSIRDRVLGNEKLFF
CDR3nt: TGTGCCAGTAGTATCCGGGACAGGGTGCTTGGTAATGAAAAACTGTTTTTT

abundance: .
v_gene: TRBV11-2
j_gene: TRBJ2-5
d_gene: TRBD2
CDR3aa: CASSLGLGLGKETQYF
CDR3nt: TGTGCCAGCAGCTTAGGGTTGGGACTAGGTAAAGAGACCCAGTACTTC

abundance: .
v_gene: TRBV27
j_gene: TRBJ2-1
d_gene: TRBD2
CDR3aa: CASSPLTSGLYNEQFF
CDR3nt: TGTGCCAGCAGTCCGCTGACTAGCGGATTATACAATGAGCAGTTCTTC

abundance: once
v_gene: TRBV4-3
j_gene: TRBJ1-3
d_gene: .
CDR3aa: CASSQDPRGPGNTIYF
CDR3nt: TGCGCCAGCAGCCAAGATCCGCGGGGCCCTGGAAACACCATATATTTT

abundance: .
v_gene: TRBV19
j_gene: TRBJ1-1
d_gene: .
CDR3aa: CASNAGLRSNTEAFF
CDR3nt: TGTGCCAGTAACGCAGGGCTGAGGTCGAACACTGAAGCTTTCTTT

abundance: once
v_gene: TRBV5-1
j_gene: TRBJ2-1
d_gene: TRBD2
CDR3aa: CASSWTSGTSGEQFF
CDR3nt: TGCGCCAGCAGCTGGACTAGCGGGACGTCAGGCGAGCAGTTCTTC

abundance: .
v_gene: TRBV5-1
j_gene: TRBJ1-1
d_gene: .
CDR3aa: CASSAGANTEAFF
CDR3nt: TGCGCCAGCAGCGCCGGAGCGAACACTGAAGCTTTCTTT

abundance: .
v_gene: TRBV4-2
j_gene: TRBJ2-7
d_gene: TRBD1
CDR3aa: CASSQGQGWNYEQYF
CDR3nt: TGTGCCAGCAGCCAGGGACAGGGATGGAACTACGAGCAGTACTTC

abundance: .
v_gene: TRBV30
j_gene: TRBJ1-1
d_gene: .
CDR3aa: CAWNREGEAFF
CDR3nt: TGTGCCTGGAACAGGGAGGGTGAAGCTTTCTTT

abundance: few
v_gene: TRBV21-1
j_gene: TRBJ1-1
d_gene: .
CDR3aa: CASTWTALNTEAFF
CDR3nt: TGTGCCAGCACCTGGACGGCTCTGAACACTGAAGCTTTCTTT

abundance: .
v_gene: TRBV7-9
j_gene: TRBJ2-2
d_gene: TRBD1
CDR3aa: CASGTGTGITGELFF
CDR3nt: TGTGCCAGCGGTACGGGGACAGGGATAACCGGGGAGCTGTTTTTT

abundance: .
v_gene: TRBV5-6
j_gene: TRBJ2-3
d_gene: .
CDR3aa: CASSLVGATDTQYF
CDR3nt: TGTGCCAGCAGCTTGGTTGGCGCCACAGATACGCAGTATTTT

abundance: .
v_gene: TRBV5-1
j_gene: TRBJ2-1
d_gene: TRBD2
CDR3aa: CASSLIRAGVDEQFF
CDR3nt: TGCGCCAGCAGCTTGATAAGAGCGGGAGTAGATGAGCAGTTCTTC

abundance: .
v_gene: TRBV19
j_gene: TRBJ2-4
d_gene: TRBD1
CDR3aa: CASSTKTGVKNIQYF
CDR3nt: TGTGCCAGTAGTACCAAAACAGGGGTCAAAAACATTCAGTACTTC

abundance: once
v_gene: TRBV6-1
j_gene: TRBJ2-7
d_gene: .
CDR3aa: CASSGISDYEQYF
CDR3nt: TGTGCCAGCAGTGGCATTAGCGACTACGAGCAGTACTTC

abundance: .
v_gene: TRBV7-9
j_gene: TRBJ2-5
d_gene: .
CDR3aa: CASSPSLASGRTRTQYF
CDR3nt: TGTGCCAGCAGCCCTAGTTTAGCGTCGGGCCGGACAAGGACCCAGTACTTC

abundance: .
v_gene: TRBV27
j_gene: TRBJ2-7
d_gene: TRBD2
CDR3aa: CASSLGLAGPYEQYF
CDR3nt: TGTGCCAGCAGCCTCGGACTAGCCGGTCCCTACGAGCAGTACTTC

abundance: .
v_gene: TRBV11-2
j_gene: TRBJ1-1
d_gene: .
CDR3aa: CASSLEGLTEAFF
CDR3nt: TGTGCCAGCAGCTTAGAGGGGCTCACTGAAGCTTTCTTT

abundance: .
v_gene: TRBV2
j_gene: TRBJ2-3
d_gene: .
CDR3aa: CASRDFLDDTQYF
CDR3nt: TGTGCCAGCAGAGATTTTCTAGACGATACGCAGTATTTT

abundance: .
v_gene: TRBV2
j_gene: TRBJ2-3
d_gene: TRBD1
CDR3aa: CASSEGQGADTQYF
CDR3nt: TGTGCCAGCAGTGAGGGACAGGGGGCAGATACGCAGTATTTT

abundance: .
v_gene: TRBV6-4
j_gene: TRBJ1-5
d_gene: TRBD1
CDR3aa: CASSDPTGAQPQHF
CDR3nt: TGTGCCAGCAGTGACCCTACAGGGGCTCAGCCCCAGCATTTT

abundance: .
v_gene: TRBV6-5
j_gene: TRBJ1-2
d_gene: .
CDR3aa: CASSPGGRSGYTF
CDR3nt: TGTGCCAGCAGCCCGGGGGGCAGGTCTGGCTACACCTTC

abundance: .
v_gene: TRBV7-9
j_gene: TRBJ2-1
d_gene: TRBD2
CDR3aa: CASSLIPGLAGSNEQFF
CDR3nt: TGTGCCAGCAGCTTAATCCCCGGACTAGCGGGAAGCAATGAGCAGTTCTTC

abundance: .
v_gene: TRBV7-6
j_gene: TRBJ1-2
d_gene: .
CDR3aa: CASSPSRYGYTF
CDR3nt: TGTGCCAGCAGCCCCTCCCGATATGGCTACACCTTC

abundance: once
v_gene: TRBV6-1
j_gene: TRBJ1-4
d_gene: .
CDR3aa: CASSVRTESNEKLFF
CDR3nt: TGTGCCAGCAGTGTCCGTACAGAGTCTAATGAAAAACTGTTTTTT

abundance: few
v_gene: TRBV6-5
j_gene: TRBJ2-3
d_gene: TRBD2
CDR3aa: CASSLSGSRSDTQYF
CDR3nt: TGTGCCAGCAGTTTAAGCGGGAGTAGGTCAGATACGCAGTATTTT

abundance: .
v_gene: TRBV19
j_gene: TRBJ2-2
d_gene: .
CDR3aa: CASSISVNTGELFF
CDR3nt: TGTGCCAGTAGTATTTCCGTGAACACCGGGGAGCTGTTTTTT

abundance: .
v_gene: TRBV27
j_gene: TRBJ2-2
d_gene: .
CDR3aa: CASSLQTPNTGELFF
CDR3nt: TGTGCCAGCAGTTTGCAGACACCGAACACCGGGGAGCTGTTTTTT

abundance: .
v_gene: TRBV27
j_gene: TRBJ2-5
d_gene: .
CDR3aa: CASSLVGREVTQYF
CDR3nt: TGTGCCAGCAGTTTAGTAGGCAGGGAGGTGACCCAGTACTTC

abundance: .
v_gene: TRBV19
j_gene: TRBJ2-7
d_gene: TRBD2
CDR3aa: CASSTGTSGRRYEQYF
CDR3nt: TGTGCCAGTAGTACCGGGACTAGCGGGAGACGGTACGAGCAGTACTTC

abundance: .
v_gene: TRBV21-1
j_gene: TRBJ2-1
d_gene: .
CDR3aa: CASREDSVLYEQFF
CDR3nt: TGTGCCAGCAGGGAGGACAGCGTACTGTATGAGCAGTTCTTC

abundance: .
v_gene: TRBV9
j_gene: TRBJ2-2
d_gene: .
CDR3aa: CASSVAGDTGELFF
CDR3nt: TGTGCCAGCAGCGTAGCTGGGGACACCGGGGAGCTGTTTTTT

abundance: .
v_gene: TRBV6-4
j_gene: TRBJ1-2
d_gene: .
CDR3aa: CASSPSPGVVGYTF
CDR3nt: TGTGCCAGCAGCCCAAGCCCAGGGGTGGTTGGCTACACCTTC

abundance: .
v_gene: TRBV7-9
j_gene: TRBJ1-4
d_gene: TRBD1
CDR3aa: CASSPDRVEKLFF
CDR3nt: TGTGCCAGCAGCCCAGACAGGGTAGAAAAACTGTTTTTT